The 31 T cell receptor beta chains below were found in one sample sequenced in a study of shared clonotypes between healthy human individuals. This table comes from immunoSEQ multiplex PCR, and its TCRdb copy is limited to in-frame clones, with some not included. The table records 1,400,000 or so clones, about 98.5% of them present only once. Sequencing was performed on naive CD4+ T cells sorted from blood. Subset given: CD45RA+ positively selected. Receptors originate from a man in his thirties or forties in good health.

This rearrangement joins TRBV5-1 to TRBJ2-7; 14 nucleotides line up with TRBD2. J was trimmed by 5 bases and V by 3 bases; bases with no gene match: 7. The CDR3 extends over 16 amino acids. CDR1 and CDR2 from the germline V gene are SGHRS and YFSETQ. CDR3: CASSSGTSGSSHEQYF. For the CDR3, the DNA is TGCGCCAGCAGCTCCGGGACTAGCGGGAGTTCACACGAGCAGTACTTC.

CDR3 nucleotide sequence: TGTGCCAGCAGCCGTGACAGCGCCGAGCAGTACTTC. As protein: CASSRDSAEQYF. This chain links TRBV7-2 with TRBJ2-7, with a tentative D call TRBD1 (5 bases). Germline V CDR1 and CDR2: SGHTA, FQGNSA. V shed 5 bases and J shed 6 bases, with 11 bases lying between them. This CDR3 has 12 amino acids.

Comments on this clone: The same CDR3 is also encoded by other DNA sequences in this sample. The V and J genes are TRBV27 and TRBJ2-3, with 8 bases lining up with TRBD2. CDR3 size: 14 residues. Germline V CDR1 and CDR2: MNHEY, SMNVEV (reference sequence). The V gene end was trimmed by 3 bases and the J gene end by 3 bases; junction bases not matched to a gene: 2. The DNA for the CDR3 is TGTGCCAGCAGTTTGAGCGGGAGAACAGATACGCAGTATTTT. This sequence encodes CASSLSGRTDTQYF.

This chain uses TRBV5-1 with TRBJ2-4; D is possibly TRBD1 (6 bases). Germline loops: CDR1 SGHRS, CDR2 YFSETQ. Trimming shortened V by 0 bases and J by 4 bases, and 11 bases separated the two germline ends. The CDR3 extends over 15 amino acids. The CDR3 nucleotides are TGCGCCAGCAGCTTGGTACAGGGAGTGAAAAACATTCAGTACTTC. It is translated as CASSLVQGVKNIQYF.

A word on this clone: Other DNA sequences in this specimen translate into the identical CDR3. The chain recombines TRBV29-1 with TRBJ2-1; the match to TRBD2 covers 8 bases. With 5 bases clipped from V and 6 bases from J, the junction kept 6 bases outside the gene matches. The germline V gene encodes CDR1 SQVTM and CDR2 ANQGSEA. CDR3 length: 13 amino acids. The CDR3 here is CSVRLAGSNEQFF. CDR3 sequence (DNA): TGCAGCGTTCGGTTAGCGGGATCCAATGAGCAGTTCTTC.

V gene TRBV7-6 combines with J gene TRBJ2-7; D might be TRBD2 (6 bases). The germline V and J ends were trimmed by 11 bases and 4 bases, with 12 bases remaining between them. The CDR3 runs 11 residues. Germline V gene sequence: CDR1 SGHVS, CDR2 FNYEAQ. The CDR3 sequence is CAGRGRYEQYF. The CDR3 DNA follows: TGTGCCGGACGGGGGAGGTACGAGCAGTACTTC.

The chain carries TRBV28 and TRBJ2-7; D is uncertain. Germline lookup yields CDR1 MDHEN and CDR2 SYDVKM. Trimming stripped 3 bases from V and 6 bases from J, with 9 bases between. The CDR3 spans 12 residues. This CDR3 reads CASSLGIGEQYF. The CDR3 coding sequence is TGTGCCAGCAGTTTGGGGATAGGCGAGCAGTACTTC.

V and J are TRBV6-4 and TRBJ1-4; D is uncertain. Looked up from germline, CDR1 is MRHNA and CDR2 is SNTAGT. V lost 6 bases to trimming and J lost 8 bases, with 10 bases between them. This CDR3 has 12 amino acids. This CDR3 is CASRATREKLFF. The CDR3 nucleotides are TGTGCCAGCAGGGCGACCAGGGAAAAACTGTTTTTT.

V gene TRBV29-1 combines with J gene TRBJ2-2; the D gene is possibly TRBD1 (5 bases). Trimming left V 7 bases short and J 4 bases short, with 16 bases between. CDR1 is SQVTM, CDR2 ANQGSEA, per germline. The CDR3 runs to 14 residues. CDR3 sequence (DNA): TGCAGCGCTTCAAGACAGAGTATCACCGGGGAGCTGTTTTTT. Its protein product is CSASRQSITGELFF.

This clone appeared a single time. CDR3 sequence: CASSLSEIAESYEQYF. The CDR3 nucleotides read TGTGCCAGCAGCTTAAGCGAAATAGCGGAATCCTACGAGCAGTACTTC. The chain has TRBV7-9 and TRBJ2-7, with a weak D call TRBD2 (6 bases). This CDR3 comprises 16 residues. CDR1 SEHNR and CDR2 FQNEAQ come from the germline V gene (reference sequence). V shed 2 bases and J shed 1 base, with 15 bases lying between them.

This chain links TRBV5-1 with TRBJ2-7, with D possibly being TRBD1 (6 bases). This CDR3 comprises 18 residues. CDR1 and CDR2 (germline): SGHRS, YFSETQ. The V and J ends lost 0 bases and 6 bases respectively, with 25 bases between them. CDR3 sequence: CASSLEPQGEVPTGEQYF. CDR3 bases: TGCGCCAGCAGCTTGGAACCACAGGGAGAAGTTCCGACTGGCGAGCAGTACTTC.

With respect to this clone: Other DNA sequences in this sample translate to the same CDR3. This sequence joins TRBV7-3 and TRBJ2-1, with a tentative D call TRBD2 (5 bases). The CDR3 is 15 residues long. V was clipped by 3 bases and J by 0 bases, with 9 bases between them. Germline V gene data show CDR1 as SGHTA and CDR2 as FQGTGA. CDR3 bases: TGTGCCAGCAGCTTGGGGAGTAGCTCCTACAATGAGCAGTTCTTC. Protein product: CASSLGSSSYNEQFF.

V gene TRBV4-3 combines with J gene TRBJ1-2, with D perhaps TRBD1 (6 bases). The length of the CDR3 is 17 residues. V lost 0 bases to trimming and J lost 5 bases, with 19 bases between them. The V gene's germline CDR1 is LGHNA and CDR2 YSLEER. As DNA, the CDR3 is TGCGCCAGCAGCCAAGAGGCCAGGGGAATATGGCGATATGGCTACACCTTC. Translation: CASSQEARGIWRYGYTF.

The gene calls are TRBV29-1 and TRBJ1-2; perhaps TRBD1 as D (5 bases). Germline CDR1 and CDR2: SQVTM and ANQGSEA. The germline V and J ends were trimmed by 3 bases and 11 bases, with 16 bases remaining between them. The CDR3 covers 12 residues. CDR3 loop: CSVEWQGGRYTF. Written as DNA, the CDR3 is TGCAGCGTTGAGTGGCAGGGAGGAAGATACACCTTC. Supplemented by reference TRBV29-1 and TRBJ1-2, the full variable domain reads SAVISQKPSRDICQRGTSLTIQCQVDSQVTMMFWYRQQPGQSLTLIATANQGSEATYESGFVIDKFPISRPNLTFSTLTVSNMSPEDSSIYLCSVEWQGGRYTFGSGTRLTVV.

This chain joins TRBV25-1 and TRBJ2-7, with D perhaps matching TRBD2 (5 bases). The CDR3 length is 16 residues. The germline gives CDR1 MGHDK, CDR2 SYGVNS. Trimming stripped 2 bases from V and 3 bases from J, with 17 bases between. In nucleotides, the CDR3 is TGTGCCAGCAGTGAACCCGGACGCAACGGGGTCTACGAGCAGTACTTC. Residues: CASSEPGRNGVYEQYF.

The chain couples TRBV6-1 to TRBJ1-5, with a weak D call TRBD1 (5 bases). The germline CDR1 and CDR2 sequences are MNHNS and SASEGT. The CDR3 sequence is 17 residues long. Trimming pared 3 bases from V and 0 bases from J, leaving 15 bases between. The CDR3 region has the DNA TGTGCCAGCAGTGATGCAGGGAGGGTTTATAGCAATCAGCCCCAGCATTTT. Residues: CASSDAGRVYSNQPQHF.

V usage is TRBV4-3 and J usage is TRBJ2-4, with 8 bases that match TRBD1. This CDR3 is 16 amino acids long. The germline V gene encodes CDR1 LGHNA and CDR2 YSLEER. The ends lost 3 bases at V and 1 base at J; junction bases unmatched: 5. CDR3 residues: CASSHRTGPAKNIQYF. The CDR3 region has the DNA TGCGCCAGCAGCCACAGGACAGGGCCGGCCAAAAACATTCAGTACTTC.

The CDR3: CATLGSNQPQHF. In nucleotides, the CDR3 is TGTGCCACCCTTGGGAGCAATCAGCCCCAGCATTTT. V usage is TRBV6-1 and J usage is TRBJ1-5; D gene unclear. The length of the CDR3 is 12 residues. Germline assignment: CDR1 MNHNS and CDR2 SASEGT. V lost 10 bases, J lost 1 base, and 8 bases lay in between.

The J gene is TRBJ2-6, the V gene TRBV6-1; D possibly corresponds to TRBD1 (6 bases). The V end lost 8 bases, the J end lost 0 bases, and 11 bases lay between the germline ends. The CDR3 has 15 residues. Germline V gene sequence: CDR1 MNHNS, CDR2 SASEGT. In DNA, the CDR3 is TGTGCCAGCCAACAGGGTATCTCTGGGGCCAACGTCCTGACTTTC. Protein sequence: CASQQGISGANVLTF.

The chain joins TRBV10-1 to TRBJ2-1; D is unclear. Trimming pared 0 bases from V and 12 bases from J, leaving 9 bases between. This CDR3 is 12 amino acids long. Germline assignment: CDR1 WNHNN and CDR2 SYGVQD (reference sequence). The chain's CDR3 is CASSESTSGQFF. Written as DNA, the CDR3 is TGCGCCAGCAGTGAGTCGACGTCAGGGCAGTTCTTC.

V gene TRBV11-3 combines with J gene TRBJ2-7, with 7 bases matching TRBD2. CDR3 length equals 15 residues. J was trimmed by 7 bases and V by 5 bases; bases with no gene match: 14. Germline lookup yields CDR1 SGHNT and CDR2 YENEEA. As DNA, the CDR3 is TGTGCCAGCAGCCCGCAGGGACGCGCAGCGGGGGAGCAGTACTTC. It encodes CASSPQGRAAGEQYF.

V is TRBV10-3 and J is TRBJ2-7; D assignment may be TRBD1 or TRBD2 (7 bases each). Trimming cost V 10 bases and J 3 bases, with 16 bases left between them. CDR3 length: 13 amino acids. Per germline, CDR1 ENHRY and CDR2 SYGVKD. The CDR3 loop reads CATQGGTSYEQYF. CDR3 DNA: TGTGCCACCCAGGGGGGGACCAGCTACGAGCAGTACTTC.

Note on this clone: This specimen includes other DNA sequences encoding the same CDR3. The chain employs TRBV9 and TRBJ2-7; D assignment may be TRBD1 or TRBD2 (5 bases each). The V gene lost 2 bases and the J gene lost 3 bases, with 12 bases spanning the gap. Germline values: CDR1 SGDLS, CDR2 YYNGEE. This CDR3 is built from 14 residues. The CDR3, as DNA: TGTGCCAGCAGCGTTGGGACGGAAGGCTACGAGCAGTACTTC. Translation gives CASSVGTEGYEQYF. Variable domain in full (rest from reference TRBV9 and TRBJ2-7): DSGVTQTPKHLITATGQRVTLRCSPRSGDLSVYWYQQSLDQGLQFLIQYYNGEERAKGNILERFSAQQFPDLHSELNLSSLELGDSALYFCASSVGTEGYEQYFGPGTRLTVT.

The chain links TRBV2 to TRBJ1-2; D is ambiguous. With 4 bases removed from V and 1 base from J, the gap between germline ends came to 10 bases. The CDR3 loop spans 14 amino acids. Germline V CDR1 and CDR2: SNHLY, FYNNEI. The DNA of the CDR3 is TGTGCCAGCAGTGTCATCAGCGATAACTATGGCTACACCTTC. Translated: CASSVISDNYGYTF.

The chain carries TRBV6-1 and TRBJ2-1, with D perhaps matching TRBD2 (6 bases). V was clipped by 0 bases and J by 9 bases, with 24 bases between them. The length of the CDR3 is 18 residues. CDR1 MNHNS and CDR2 SASEGT come from the germline V gene. The CDR3 coding sequence is TGTGCCAGCAGTGAAGCTGTCAGATCGGGGGACGATAGCGGTGAGCAGTTCTTC. Its translation is CASSEAVRSGDDSGEQFF.

CDR3 protein: CASSFRTSNQETQYF. CDR3 nucleotide sequence: TGTGCCAGCAGCTTTCGGACTTCTAACCAAGAGACCCAGTACTTC. The chain has TRBV5-6 and TRBJ2-5, with D perhaps TRBD2 (5 bases). CDR1 is SGHDT and CDR2 is YYEEEE in the germline V gene. The CDR3 contains 15 residues. The V gene lost 2 bases and the J gene lost 0 bases, with 11 bases spanning the gap.

The rearrangement links TRBV27 to TRBJ2-7, with 10 bases aligning to TRBD2. Trimming cost V 5 bases and J 4 bases; bases outside gene matches: 14. CDR1 and CDR2 from the germline V gene are MNHEY and SMNVEV (reference sequence). CDR3 size: 17 residues. This chain's CDR3 is CASSLGPPSGRGYEQYF. In nucleotides, the CDR3 is TGTGCCAGCAGTCTAGGGCCTCCTAGCGGGAGAGGGTACGAGCAGTACTTC.

CDR3: CASSSGTSANNEQFF. CDR3 coding DNA: TGTGCCAGCAGTTCCGGGACTAGCGCCAACAATGAGCAGTTCTTC. The chain couples TRBV5-4 to TRBJ2-1; 10 bases map to TRBD2. The ends lost 5 bases at V and 5 bases at J; junction bases unmatched: 7. Germline CDR1 reads SGHNT; CDR2 reads YYREEE (reference sequence). The CDR3 spans 15 residues.

V usage is TRBV11-1 and J usage is TRBJ1-2, with a possible D match to TRBD1 (5 bases). The CDR3 covers 15 residues. Trimming stripped 6 bases from V and 0 bases from J, with 14 bases between. Per the germline V gene, CDR1 is SGHAT and CDR2 is FQDESV (reference sequence). CDR3 sequence (DNA): TGTGCCAGCAGTCTTGGGACGGAAGCTAACTATGGCTACACCTTC. Translating gives CASSLGTEANYGYTF.

Turning to this clone: Its ends do not fully match the called genes, so a read error is possible. V is TRBV20-1 and J is TRBJ2-3, with 7 bases that match TRBD1. Germline CDR1 DFQATT, CDR2 SNEGSKA (reference sequence). The CDR3 has 11 amino acids. CDR3 nucleotide sequence: TGTATGGGACAGCGCACAGATACGCAGTATTTT. Its protein is CMGQRTDTQYF.

The CDR3 region is CASSLGGARGGEQYF. The CDR3 DNA follows: TGTGCCAGCAGCTTGGGGGGCGCACGGGGAGGCGAGCAGTACTTC. The chain uses TRBV11-3 and TRBJ2-7; either TRBD1 or TRBD2 may supply D (6 bases each). The CDR3 loop spans 15 amino acids. V was pared by 3 bases and J by 6 bases, with 18 bases between. Looked up from germline, CDR1 is SGHNT and CDR2 is YENEEA.